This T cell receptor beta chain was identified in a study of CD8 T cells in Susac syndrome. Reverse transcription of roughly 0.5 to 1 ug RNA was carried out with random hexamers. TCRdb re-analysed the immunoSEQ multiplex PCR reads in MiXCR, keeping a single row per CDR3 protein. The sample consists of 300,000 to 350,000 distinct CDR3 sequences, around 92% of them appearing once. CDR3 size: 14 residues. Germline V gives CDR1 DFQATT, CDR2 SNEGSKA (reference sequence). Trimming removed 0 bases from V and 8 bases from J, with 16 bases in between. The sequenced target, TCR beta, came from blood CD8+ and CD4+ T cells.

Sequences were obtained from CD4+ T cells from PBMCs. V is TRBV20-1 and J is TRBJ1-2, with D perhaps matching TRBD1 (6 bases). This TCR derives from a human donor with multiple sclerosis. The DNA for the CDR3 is TGCAGTGCTAGAGATCGGGGGGGGGCGGTAGGCTACACCTTC. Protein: CSARDRGGAVGYTF.